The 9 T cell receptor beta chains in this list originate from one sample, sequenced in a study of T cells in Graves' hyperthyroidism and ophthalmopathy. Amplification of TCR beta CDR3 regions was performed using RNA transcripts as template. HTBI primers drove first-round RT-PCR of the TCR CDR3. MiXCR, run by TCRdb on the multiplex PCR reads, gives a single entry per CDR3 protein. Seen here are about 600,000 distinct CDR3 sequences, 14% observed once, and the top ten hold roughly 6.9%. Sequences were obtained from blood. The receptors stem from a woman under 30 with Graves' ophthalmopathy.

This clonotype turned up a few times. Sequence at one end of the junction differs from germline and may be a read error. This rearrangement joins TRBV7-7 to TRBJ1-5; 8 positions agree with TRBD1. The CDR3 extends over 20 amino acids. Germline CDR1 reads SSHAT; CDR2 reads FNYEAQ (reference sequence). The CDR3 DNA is TGTGCTAGCAGCTTAGAATGGGGCGCAGGGGGCACACTGGGCAATCAGCCCCAGCATTTT. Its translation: CASSLEWGAGGTLGNQPQHF. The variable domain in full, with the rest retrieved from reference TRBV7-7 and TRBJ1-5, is GAGVSQSPRYKVTKRGQDVTLRCDPISSHATLYWYQQALGQGPEFLTYFNYEAQPDKSGLPSDRFSAERPEGSISTLTIQRTEQRDSAMYRCASSLEWGAGGTLGNQPQHFGDGTRLSIL.

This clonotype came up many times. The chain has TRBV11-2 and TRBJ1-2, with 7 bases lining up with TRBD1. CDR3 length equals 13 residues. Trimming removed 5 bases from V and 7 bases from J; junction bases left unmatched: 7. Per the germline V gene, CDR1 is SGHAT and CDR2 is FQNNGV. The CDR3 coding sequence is TGTGCCAGCAGCGCAGGGGGTGGGAGTGGCTACACCTTC. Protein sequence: CASSAGGGSGYTF.

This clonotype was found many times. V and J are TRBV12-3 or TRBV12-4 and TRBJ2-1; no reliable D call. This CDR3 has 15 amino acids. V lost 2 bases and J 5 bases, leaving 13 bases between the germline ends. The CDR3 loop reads CASSLSGSVNNEQFF. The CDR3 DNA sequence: TGTGCCAGCAGTTTAAGTGGAAGCGTTAACAATGAGCAGTTCTTC.

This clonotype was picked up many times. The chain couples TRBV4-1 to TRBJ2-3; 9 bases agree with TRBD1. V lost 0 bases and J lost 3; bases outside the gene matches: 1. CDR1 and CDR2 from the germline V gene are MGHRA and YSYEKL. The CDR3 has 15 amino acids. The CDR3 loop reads CASSQDGTGTDTQYF. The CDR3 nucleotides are TGCGCCAGCAGCCAAGATGGGACAGGGACAGATACGCAGTATTTT.

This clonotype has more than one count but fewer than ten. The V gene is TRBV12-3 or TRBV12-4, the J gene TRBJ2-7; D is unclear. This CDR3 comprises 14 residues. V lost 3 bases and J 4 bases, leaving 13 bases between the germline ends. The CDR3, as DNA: TGTGCCAGCAGTTTGAATGGCGTGGTGTACGAGCAGTACTTC. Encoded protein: CASSLNGVVYEQYF.

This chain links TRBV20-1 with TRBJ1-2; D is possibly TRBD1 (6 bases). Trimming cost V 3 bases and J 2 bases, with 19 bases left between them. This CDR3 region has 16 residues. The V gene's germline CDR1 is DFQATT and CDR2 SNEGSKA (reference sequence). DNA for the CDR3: TGCAGTGCTAGGGGGGGGGGGGGGGCGTCAAACTATGGCTACACCTTC. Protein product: CSARGGGGASNYGYTF.

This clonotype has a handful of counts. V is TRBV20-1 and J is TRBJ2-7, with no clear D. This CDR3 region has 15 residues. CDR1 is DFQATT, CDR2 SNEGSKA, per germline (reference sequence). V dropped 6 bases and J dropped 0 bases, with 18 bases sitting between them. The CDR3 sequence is CSAPGPRSVSYEQYF. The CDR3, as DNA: TGCAGTGCCCCCGGCCCCCGCAGCGTCTCCTACGAGCAGTACTTC.

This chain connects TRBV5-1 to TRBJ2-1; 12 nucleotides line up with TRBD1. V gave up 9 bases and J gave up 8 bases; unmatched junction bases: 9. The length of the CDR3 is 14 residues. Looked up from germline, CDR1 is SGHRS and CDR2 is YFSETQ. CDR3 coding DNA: TGCGCCACCGGCCCGGGACAGGGGGCCTATGAGCAGTTCTTC. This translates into CATGPGQGAYEQFF.

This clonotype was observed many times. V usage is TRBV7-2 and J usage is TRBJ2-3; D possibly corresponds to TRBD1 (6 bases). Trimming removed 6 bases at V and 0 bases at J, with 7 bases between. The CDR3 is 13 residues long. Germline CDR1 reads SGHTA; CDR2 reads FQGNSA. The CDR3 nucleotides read TGTGCCAGCAGGGGGGCGAGCACAGATACGCAGTATTTT. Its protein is CASRGASTDTQYF.